This TCR beta chain is from a study of T-cell reconstitution after alpha-beta-depleted transplantation in children. Trimming stripped 4 bases from V and 2 bases from J, with 9 bases between. This CDR3 spans 13 amino acids. The germline V gene encodes CDR1 SGHRS and CDR2 YFSETQ. It was with unique molecular identifiers that the TCRbeta library was prepared. In TCRdb, the PCR reads were re-called with MiXCR into one record per CDR3 protein. The sample records some 490,000 distinct CDR3 sequences, around 13% being singletons. The genes are TRBV5-1 and TRBJ1-1, with no clear D. The receptor was derived from a human donor who donated a stem cell graft to a child with combined immunodeficiency. The sample consisted of PBMCs from the stem cell graft donor, taken from the stem cell graft. The CDR3 region has the DNA TGCGCCAGCAGCATCACACAAAACACTGAAGCTTTCTTT. Protein: CASSITQNTEAFF.